The clone carrying this TCR beta chain was found a few times. The entry originates in a study of blood T cell repertoires in COVID-19. TCRdb keeps only in-frame clones here, not all; method: immunoSEQ multiplex PCR. Seen here are roughly 140,000 clones, under 90% observed once, and the top ten hold 1.5% to 2%. Which cohort a participant joined came from the clinical history participants gave. Exposed enrollees encountered a COVID-19 case at some point within 2 weeks before study entry. CDR3 length: 18 amino acids. After removal of 0 bases from V and 3 bases from J, the junction contained 12 bases not matched to a gene. Germline loops: CDR1 SGDLS, CDR2 YYNGEE.

The sequenced sample consisted of PBMCs or T cells enriched from blood (not recorded which). The sequence came from a woman between 18 and 29 years old who had been exposed to COVID-19. The chain employs TRBV9 and TRBJ2-3; 8 bases map to TRBD2. CDR3: CASSVAREGAGVTDTQYF. The CDR3 nucleotides read TGTGCCAGCAGCGTAGCCAGGGAGGGAGCGGGAGTGACAGATACGCAGTATTTT.